The 9 T cell receptor beta chains below come from one sample, sequenced in a study of cytomegalovirus exposure and HLA in healthy donors. Both 60 Vbeta primers and 13 Jbeta primers went into the PCR. The repertoire was sequenced with immunoSEQ multiplex PCR; TCRdb's copy has only in-frame clones and lacks some. This repertoire shows 150,000 to 200,000 clones, around 84% found once; its top ten account for 1.5% to 2%. Specimen: PBMCs. Every receptor here comes from a young woman in good health and CMV-seronegative.

This rearrangement joins TRBV7-9 to TRBJ2-7; TRBD1 might be the D (6 bases). Between the trimmed V and J ends, which lost 1 base and 4 bases, there was a span of 11 bases. The CDR3 runs to 14 residues. Germline-derived CDR1 and CDR2 are SEHNR and FQNEAQ (reference sequence). The CDR3 reads CASSLEARGYEQYF. The CDR3 nucleotides read TGTGCCAGCAGCTTAGAGGCCAGGGGTTACGAGCAGTACTTC.

CDR3 coding DNA: TGTGCCAGCAGCTTGATTGGGCAGAAAAACACCATATATTTT. Protein product: CASSLIGQKNTIYF. J is TRBJ1-3 and V is TRBV5-6; D not resolved. The V gene lost 1 base and the J gene lost 6 bases, with 11 bases spanning the gap. CDR3 length equals 14 residues. The germline V gene encodes CDR1 SGHDT and CDR2 YYEEEE.

With regard to this clone: No conserved phenylalanine or tryptophan is present at the end of the CDR3, so a read error is the likely explanation. The limits of the CDR3 on the DNA are not certain, so only TCRdb's listed CDR3 is given. The chain couples TRBV4-3 to TRBJ2-6; the table's D call of TRBD2 was not tested on the DNA. The germline gives CDR1 LGHNA, CDR2 YSLEER. The CDR3 sequence runs 8 residues, both termini included. This chain's CDR3 is CASSQDRS.

The chain has TRBV4-1 and TRBJ2-1; TRBD1 aligns across 9 bases. Unmatched junction bases numbered 7, after V lost 1 base and J lost 3 bases. This CDR3 is 17 amino acids long. Germline V CDR1 and CDR2: MGHRA, YSYEKL. Here the CDR3 DNA reads TGCGCCAGCAGCCAAGGATCCGGGACAGGGAACTACAATGAGCAGTTCTTC. Its protein product is CASSQGSGTGNYNEQFF.

This clone was recorded only once. V and J are TRBV27 and TRBJ2-3, with 11 bases fitting TRBD2. Per germline, CDR1 MNHEY and CDR2 SMNVEV (reference sequence). The V segment lost 6 bases and the J segment 0 bases; nucleotides outside the gene matches: 8. CDR3 size: 17 residues. The CDR3 spells CASSKGGLAASTDTQYF. The CDR3 bases are TGTGCCAGCAGCAAAGGGGGACTAGCGGCTAGCACAGATACGCAGTATTTT.

The chain carries TRBV6-5 and TRBJ2-3; no definite D call. There are 16 residues in the CDR3. Trimming stripped 0 bases from V and 0 bases from J, with 10 bases between. The germline V gene has CDR1 MNHEY and CDR2 SVGAGI. This CDR3 reads CASSYSTSQSTDTQYF. CDR3 nucleotide sequence: TGTGCCAGCAGTTACTCGACATCCCAAAGCACAGATACGCAGTATTTT.

The chain joins TRBV6-4 to TRBJ2-3, with a possible D match to TRBD2 (6 bases). The V end lost 8 bases, the J end lost 2 bases, and 17 bases lay between the germline ends. CDR1 is MRHNA and CDR2 is SNTAGT in the germline V gene. This CDR3 comprises 15 residues. DNA of the CDR3: TGTGCCAGCGCCTTGGGGGGACGGACCACAGATACGCAGTATTTT. Protein sequence: CASALGGRTTDTQYF.

V usage is TRBV20-1 and J usage is TRBJ1-2; no definite D call. The V end was cut by 6 bases, the J end by 5 bases, with 10 bases between. CDR3 size: 11 residues. In germline, CDR1 is DFQATT, CDR2 SNEGSKA (reference sequence). CDR3 coding DNA: TGCAGTGCGGCCAGTCATTATGGCTACACCTTC. It encodes CSAASHYGYTF.

This clone has just a few counts. V gene TRBV30 combines with J gene TRBJ2-2; 7 bases are shared with TRBD1. CDR3 length: 15 amino acids. The V gene's germline CDR1 is GTSNPN and CDR2 SVGIG (reference sequence). V was pared by 3 bases and J by 4 bases, with 8 bases of the junction left unmatched. The CDR3 loop reads CAWSKGAIITGELFF. For the CDR3, the DNA is TGTGCCTGGAGCAAGGGGGCAATAATCACCGGGGAGCTGTTTTTT.